One and the same sample provided the 22 T cell receptor beta chains below, sequenced in a study of blood T cell repertoires in COVID-19. Sequencing used immunoSEQ multiplex PCR; TCRdb keeps in-frame clones, though not all of them. Here the sample spans 270,000 or so clones, approximately 85% being singletons. Source material: PBMCs or T cells enriched from blood (not recorded which). All receptors derive from a woman in her forties or fifties who had been exposed to COVID-19.

The chain has TRBV6-2 or TRBV6-3 and TRBJ1-5; no reliable D call. V was trimmed by 5 bases and J by 2 bases, leaving 16 bases between them. The germline gives CDR1 MNHEY, CDR2 SVGEGT. This CDR3 is 16 amino acids long. The CDR3 sequence: CASSPRLGSGNQPQHF. DNA for the CDR3: TGTGCCAGCAGTCCCCGACTTGGATCGGGCAATCAGCCCCAGCATTTT.

The rearrangement uses TRBV27 and TRBJ2-7, with 7 bases matching TRBD2. V shed 8 bases and J 6 bases; nucleotides not matched to a gene: 16. Per germline, CDR1 MNHEY and CDR2 SMNVEV (reference sequence). The CDR3 runs to 15 residues. CDR3 DNA: TGTGCCAGCCGTTCAGATATCGGGGACTATGGCGAGCAGTACTTC. It is translated as CASRSDIGDYGEQYF.

The chain carries TRBV7-9 and TRBJ2-5; D not certain. The V gene lost 4 bases and the J gene lost 4 bases, with 16 bases spanning the gap. The CDR3 has 15 amino acids. CDR1 is SEHNR and CDR2 is FQNEAQ in the germline V gene (reference sequence). In nucleotides, the CDR3 is TGTGCCAGCAGCTCCGAGAAGTCTCGTTCAGAGACCCAGTACTTC. Translating gives CASSSEKSRSETQYF. The full variable domain, with the rest looked up from reference TRBV7-9 and TRBJ2-5, is DTGVSQNPRHKITKRGQNVTFRCDPISEHNRLYWYRQTLGQGPEFLTYFQNEAQLEKSRLLSDRFSAERPKGSFSTLEIQRTEQGDSAMYLCASSSEKSRSETQYFGPGTRLLVL.

The chain employs TRBV7-2 and TRBJ2-5; 11 bases line up with TRBD2. The CDR3 has 14 residues. CDR1 and CDR2 from the germline V gene are SGHTA and FQGNSA. V shed 6 bases, J shed 5 bases, and the junction held 5 bases outside the gene matches. The CDR3 bases are TGTGCCAGCAGTCTTAGCGGGGGGGCGGAGACCCAGTACTTC. Translation: CASSLSGGAETQYF.

The chain joins TRBV5-4 to TRBJ1-2; 7 bases are shared with TRBD1. CDR3 length: 17 residues. Losses at the gene ends were 0 bases for V and 2 bases for J; bases not matched to a gene: 10. Germline lookup yields CDR1 SGHNT and CDR2 YYREEE (reference sequence). The CDR3 protein is CASSLGRSGTDNYGYTF. The CDR3, as DNA: TGTGCCAGCAGCTTGGGGCGGTCAGGGACAGACAACTATGGCTACACCTTC.

This chain links TRBV28 with TRBJ1-5, with 8 bases lining up with TRBD1. The V and J ends lost 5 bases and 5 bases, in that order; junction bases with no gene match: 8. CDR1 MDHEN and CDR2 SYDVKM come from the germline V gene. This CDR3 is built from 15 residues. In DNA form, the CDR3 reads TGTGCCAGCAGTCCGACAGGGGTTTATGATCAGCCCCAGCATTTT. It specifies CASSPTGVYDQPQHF.

The chain links TRBV15 to TRBJ2-3; 8 nucleotides line up with TRBD2. CDR1 and CDR2 (germline): LNHNV, YYDKDF (reference sequence). Unmatched junction bases numbered 3, after V lost 4 bases and J lost 0 bases. CDR3 size: 15 residues. CDR3 nucleotide sequence: TGTGCCACCAGCAATAGCGGGGACAGCACAGATACGCAGTATTTT. Its protein is CATSNSGDSTDTQYF.

The CDR3 bases are TGTGCCAGCAGTCTATCCGGGGGGGCAGATACGCAGTATTTT. Translated, it gives CASSLSGGADTQYF. The J gene is TRBJ2-3, the V gene TRBV9, with TRBD2 matching 8 bases. The germline CDR1 and CDR2 sequences are SGDLS and YYNGEE. V gave up 5 bases and J gave up 4 bases; unmatched junction bases: 6. The length of the CDR3 is 14 residues.

V is TRBV10-3 and J is TRBJ2-1; TRBD2 matches at 10 bases. The CDR3 is 17 amino acids. After removal of 7 bases from V and 4 bases from J, the junction contained 13 bases not matched to a gene. The germline V gene has CDR1 ENHRY and CDR2 SYGVKD. The CDR3 spells CAIKAPSSGGPYNEQFF. The CDR3, as DNA: TGTGCCATCAAGGCCCCATCTAGCGGGGGCCCTTACAATGAGCAGTTCTTC.

The chain is built from TRBV7-8 and TRBJ1-3; D is ambiguous. V lost 3 bases to trimming and J lost 2 bases, with 8 bases between them. Germline V gene data show CDR1 as SGHVS and CDR2 as FQNEAQ. The CDR3 covers 14 residues. CDR3 coding DNA: TGTGCCAGCAGCTTGACTGGCGCTGGAAACACCATATATTTT. This codes for CASSLTGAGNTIYF.

The V and J genes are TRBV7-8 and TRBJ1-5; weak D call: TRBD1 (5 bases). Germline CDR1 is SGHVS and CDR2 is FQNEAQ. V lost 4 bases to trimming and J lost 11 bases, with 27 bases between them. CDR3 size: 17 residues. CDR3 bases: TGTGCCAGCAGCTCGGAATTGAACGGACCGCAGGGTTCAGCCCAGCATTTT. Encoded protein: CASSSELNGPQGSAQHF.

This chain uses TRBV6-5 with TRBJ1-4, with TRBD1 matching over 10 bases. Germline V gene lookup returns CDR1 MNHEY and CDR2 SVGAGI. The ends lost 4 bases at V and 8 bases at J; junction bases unmatched: 4. CDR3 length: 14 residues. CDR3 sequence reads: CASSFGQGDEKLFF. The DNA of the CDR3 is TGTGCCAGCAGTTTCGGACAGGGGGACGAAAAACTGTTTTTT.

The V and J genes are TRBV19 and TRBJ1-2, with TRBD1 matching 8 bases. CDR1 and CDR2 (germline): LNHDA, SQIVND (reference sequence). V shed 8 bases, J shed 2 bases, and the junction held 7 bases outside the gene matches. The CDR3 is 14 amino acids. The CDR3 coding sequence is TGTGCCAGTGTAAGGACAGGGAACAACTATGGCTACACCTTC. Protein sequence: CASVRTGNNYGYTF.

The chain recombines TRBV7-2 with TRBJ2-3; 11 bases agree with TRBD2. Germline CDR1 SGHTA, CDR2 FQGNSA. V was clipped by 5 bases and J by 3 bases; unmatched bases: 7. There are 16 residues in the CDR3. The CDR3 spells CASSLLAGGGTDTQYF. CDR3 DNA: TGTGCCAGCAGCCTCCTAGCGGGGGGAGGGACAGATACGCAGTATTTT.

This clone was observed a few times. The V call is TRBV18, the J call TRBJ2-5, with D maybe TRBD1 (6 bases). The CDR3 is 13 residues long. V shed 3 bases and J shed 4 bases, with 9 bases lying between them. In germline, CDR1 is KGHSH, CDR2 LQKENI. This CDR3 is CASSPGAGETQYF. Here the CDR3 DNA reads TGTGCCAGCTCACCGGGGGCAGGAGAGACCCAGTACTTC.

This clone was detected once. This chain uses TRBV27 with TRBJ2-7; TRBD1 aligns across 7 bases. Germline CDR1 reads MNHEY; CDR2 reads SMNVEV (reference sequence). This CDR3 is built from 13 residues. The V gene end was trimmed by 4 bases and the J gene end by 3 bases; junction bases not matched to a gene: 3. For the CDR3, the DNA is TGTGCCAGCAGTTCGGGACAGTTCTACGAGCAGTACTTC. This codes for CASSSGQFYEQYF.

CDR3 bases: TGTGCCAGCAGACTCACGGGGGGGAGCGGCTACACCTTC. Protein product: CASRLTGGSGYTF. The chain combines TRBV3-1 (or the pseudogene TRBV3-2) with TRBJ1-2; D perhaps matches TRBD1 (5 bases). CDR1 and CDR2 (germline): LGHDT, YNNKEL (reference sequence). V lost 6 bases and J lost 8, with 16 bases in between. The CDR3 is 13 amino acids.

This clone was found once. V gene TRBV12-3 or TRBV12-4 combines with J gene TRBJ2-7, with 9 bases lining up with TRBD1. The CDR3 has 13 amino acids. V shed 10 bases, J shed 3 bases, and the junction held 7 bases outside the gene matches. Written as DNA, the CDR3 is TGTGCCACCGGGACAGGGAGGCTCTACGAGCAGTACTTC. The encoded protein is CATGTGRLYEQYF.

The rearrangement links TRBV7-9 to TRBJ2-5, with D tentatively TRBD1 (6 bases). The CDR3 runs 14 residues. Per germline, CDR1 SEHNR and CDR2 FQNEAQ (reference sequence). V lost 0 bases and J lost 2, with 7 bases in between. CDR3 in amino acids: CASSLAGAQETQYF. DNA for the CDR3: TGTGCCAGCAGCTTAGCGGGGGCTCAAGAGACCCAGTACTTC. The entire variable domain, with the rest obtained from reference TRBV7-9 and TRBJ2-5, is as follows: DTGVSQNPRHKITKRGQNVTFRCDPISEHNRLYWYRQTLGQGPEFLTYFQNEAQLEKSRLLSDRFSAERPKGSFSTLEIQRTEQGDSAMYLCASSLAGAQETQYFGPGTRLLVL.

This sequence joins TRBV7-2 and TRBJ1-3; D call uncertain. Per the germline V gene, CDR1 is SGHTA and CDR2 is FQGNSA. The CDR3 covers 15 residues. V lost 1 base, J lost 1 base, and 8 bases lay in between. The CDR3 bases are TGTGCCAGCAGCTTAGGAACAGTATCTGGAAACACCATATATTTT. This encodes CASSLGTVSGNTIYF.

This rearrangement joins TRBV19 to TRBJ2-1; 7 bases line up with TRBD2. CDR1 and CDR2 (germline): LNHDA, SQIVND (reference sequence). The CDR3 runs to 15 residues. Trimming at V came to 1 base and at J to 8 bases, leaving 8 bases not matched to a gene. In DNA, the CDR3 is TGTGCCAGTAGTATAGCCCCCTCGACTAGCTATGAGCAGTTCTTC. Translating gives CASSIAPSTSYEQFF.

This clone was observed a single time. V usage is TRBV18 and J usage is TRBJ2-1; TRBD2 matches at 12 bases. V was pared by 3 bases and J by 6 bases, with 6 bases of the junction left unmatched. CDR3 length equals 16 residues. From germline, CDR1 is KGHSH and CDR2 LQKENI. The CDR3 DNA follows: TGTGCCAGCTCACCGCAGGGACTAGCGGGTTCCAATGAGCAGTTCTTC. It specifies CASSPQGLAGSNEQFF.